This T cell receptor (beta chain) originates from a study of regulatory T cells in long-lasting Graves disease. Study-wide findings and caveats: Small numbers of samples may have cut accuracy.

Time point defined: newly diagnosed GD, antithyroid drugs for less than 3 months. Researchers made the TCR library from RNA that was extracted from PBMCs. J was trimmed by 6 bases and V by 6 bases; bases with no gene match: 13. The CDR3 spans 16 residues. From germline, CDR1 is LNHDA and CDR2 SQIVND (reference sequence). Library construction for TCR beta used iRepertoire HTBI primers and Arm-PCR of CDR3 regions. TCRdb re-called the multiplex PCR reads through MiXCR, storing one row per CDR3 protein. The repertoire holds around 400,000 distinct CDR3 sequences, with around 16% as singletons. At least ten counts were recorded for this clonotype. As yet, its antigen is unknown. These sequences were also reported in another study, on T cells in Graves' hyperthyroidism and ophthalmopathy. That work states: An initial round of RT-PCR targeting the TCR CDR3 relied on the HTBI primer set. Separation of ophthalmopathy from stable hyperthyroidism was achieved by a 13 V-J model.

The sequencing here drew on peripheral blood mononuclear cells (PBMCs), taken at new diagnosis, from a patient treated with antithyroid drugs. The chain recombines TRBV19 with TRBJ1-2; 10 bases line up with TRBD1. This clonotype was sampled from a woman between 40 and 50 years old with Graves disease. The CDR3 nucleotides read TGTGCCAGTAGCGAACCGGGACAGGGGTTCCGAGATGGCTACACCTTC. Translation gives CASSEPGQGFRDGYTF. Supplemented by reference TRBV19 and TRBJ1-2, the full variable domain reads DGGITQSPKYLFRKEGQNVTLSCEQNLNHDAMYWYRQDPGQGLRLIYYSQIVNDFQKGDIAEGYSVSREKKESFPLTVTSAQKNPTAFYLCASSEPGQGFRDGYTFGSGTRLTVV.